The clone carrying this T cell receptor (beta chain) has a handful of counts. As yet, its antigen is unknown. Germline lookup yields CDR1 SGHAT and CDR2 FQNNGV. Trimming stripped 1 base from V and 4 bases from J, with 10 bases between. The CDR3 sequence is 14 residues long. TCRdb ran MiXCR on the PCR reads. This sample has around 8,400 clones; around 43% occur once, and the top ten carry roughly 30%. The entry originates in a study of metastatic and nonmetastatic thyroid tumors. Turning to the study itself: Repertoires from blood and tumor or nodule tissue of malignant and benign thyroid patients were compared.

Study conclusions and caveats: Versus benign nodules, malignant thyroid tumors reportedly had significantly higher TCR beta diversity, in blood and tumor.

Patients underwent thyroid surgery, and none had received any treatment before it. Sequencing was done on a sample of tumor tissue. The V gene is TRBV11-2, the J gene TRBJ1-2; D ambiguous. The receptor comes from a male donor with papillary thyroid cancer or a benign thyroid nodule (not recorded which). Some clones in this sample may be carry-over from other donors' samples. Here the CDR3 DNA reads TGTGCCAGCAGCTTAGGGGTTGGGAGCTATGGCTACACCTTC. As protein: CASSLGVGSYGYTF.